This T cell receptor beta chain was found in a study of T-cell memory formation after mild COVID-19. Findings of the study overall: A balance of CD4 and CD8 characterized clones contracting day 15 to 85, whereas later expanders leaned CD4+. Second-wave clones peaking on day 37 lacked confirmed SARS-CoV-2 specificity.

Amplification by 5'RACE using constant-segment primers produced TCR alpha and TCR beta cDNA libraries that carried sample barcodes and UMIs. TCRdb ran MiXCR on the 5' RACE reads and lists one entry per CDR3 protein. The table includes around 140,000 distinct CDR3 sequences, under 25% detected once. As for this clonotype: Its antigen is not identified.

V was shortened by 2 bases and J by 2 bases, with 3 bases between the two germline ends. Looked up from germline, CDR1 is SGHDN and CDR2 is FVKESK. The CDR3 runs 13 residues. The V and J genes are TRBV14 and TRBJ2-2; unclear D gene. The sample taken for sequencing was PBMCs or a T cell subset sorted from them (not recorded which). This receptor was obtained from an adult woman who had mild COVID-19 (a few samples of this study predate the infection). Cell type and time point are not known. CDR3 sequence reads: CASSQHNTGELFF. The CDR3 nucleotides read TGTGCCAGCAGCCAACACAACACCGGGGAGCTGTTTTTT.